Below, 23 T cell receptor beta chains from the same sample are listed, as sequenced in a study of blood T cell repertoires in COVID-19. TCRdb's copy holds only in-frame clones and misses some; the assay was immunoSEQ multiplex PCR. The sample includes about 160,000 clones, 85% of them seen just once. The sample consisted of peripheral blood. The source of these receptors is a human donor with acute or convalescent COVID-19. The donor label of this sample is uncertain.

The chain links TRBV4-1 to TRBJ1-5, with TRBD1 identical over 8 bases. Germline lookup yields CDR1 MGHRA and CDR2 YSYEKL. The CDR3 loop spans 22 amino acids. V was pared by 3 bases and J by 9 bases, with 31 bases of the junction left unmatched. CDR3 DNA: TGCGCCAGCAGCCAGGTCCTCCCGACGATCCAGGACAGGGAAGTGGTAAAGCGGCCCCAGCATTTT. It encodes CASSQVLPTIQDREVVKRPQHF.

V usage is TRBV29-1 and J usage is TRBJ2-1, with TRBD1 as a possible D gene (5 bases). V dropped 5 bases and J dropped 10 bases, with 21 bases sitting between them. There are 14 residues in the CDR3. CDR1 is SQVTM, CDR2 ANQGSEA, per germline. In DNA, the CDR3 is TGCAGCGTTATTACTCCGGACATAAGAAAGGAGCAGTTCTTC. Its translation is CSVITPDIRKEQFF.

The CDR3 nucleotides are TGCAGCGGATGGACAGGGGCGAACACTGAAGCTTTCTTT. Translated: CSGWTGANTEAFF. The V and J genes are TRBV29-1 and TRBJ1-1; the match to TRBD1 covers 9 bases. J lost 1 base, V lost 7 bases, and 4 bases had no gene match. The CDR3 has 13 amino acids. CDR1 is SQVTM and CDR2 is ANQGSEA in the germline V gene.

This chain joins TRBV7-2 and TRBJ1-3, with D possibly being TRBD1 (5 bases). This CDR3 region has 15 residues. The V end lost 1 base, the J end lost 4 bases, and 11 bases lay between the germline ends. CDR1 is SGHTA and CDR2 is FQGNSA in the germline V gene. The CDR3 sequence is CASSLGAGRGNTIYF. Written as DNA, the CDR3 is TGTGCCAGCAGCTTAGGGGCAGGGCGAGGAAACACCATATATTTT.

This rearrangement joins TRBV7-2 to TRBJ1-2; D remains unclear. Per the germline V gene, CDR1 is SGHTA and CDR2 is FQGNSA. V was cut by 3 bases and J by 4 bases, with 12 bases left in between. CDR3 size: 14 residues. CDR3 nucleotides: TGTGCCAGCAGCTTGTCGGCAGGATCCTATGGCTACACCTTC. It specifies CASSLSAGSYGYTF.

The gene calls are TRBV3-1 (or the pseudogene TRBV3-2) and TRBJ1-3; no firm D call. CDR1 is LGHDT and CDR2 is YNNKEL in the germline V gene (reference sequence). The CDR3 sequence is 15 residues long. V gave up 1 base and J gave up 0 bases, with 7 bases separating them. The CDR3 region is CASSQGGFSGNTIYF. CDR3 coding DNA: TGTGCCAGCAGCCAAGGCGGCTTCTCTGGAAACACCATATATTTT.

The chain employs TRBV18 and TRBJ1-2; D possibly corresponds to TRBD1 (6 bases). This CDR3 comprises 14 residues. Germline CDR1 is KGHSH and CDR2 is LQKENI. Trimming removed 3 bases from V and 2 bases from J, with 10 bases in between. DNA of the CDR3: TGTGCCAGCTCACCCCGGACAGAGAACTATGGCTACACCTTC. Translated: CASSPRTENYGYTF.

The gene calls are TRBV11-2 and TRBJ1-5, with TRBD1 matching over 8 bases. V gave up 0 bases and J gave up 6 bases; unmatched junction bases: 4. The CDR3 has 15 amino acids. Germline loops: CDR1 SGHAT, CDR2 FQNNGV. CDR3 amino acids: CASSLDRQGSQPQHF. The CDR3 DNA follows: TGTGCCAGCAGCTTAGATCGACAGGGGAGTCAGCCCCAGCATTTT.

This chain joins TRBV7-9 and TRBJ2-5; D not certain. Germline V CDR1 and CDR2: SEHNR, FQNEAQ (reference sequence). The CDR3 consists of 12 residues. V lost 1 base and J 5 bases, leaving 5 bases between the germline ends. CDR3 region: CASSLEAETQYF. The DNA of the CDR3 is TGTGCCAGCAGCTTAGAAGCTGAGACCCAGTACTTC.

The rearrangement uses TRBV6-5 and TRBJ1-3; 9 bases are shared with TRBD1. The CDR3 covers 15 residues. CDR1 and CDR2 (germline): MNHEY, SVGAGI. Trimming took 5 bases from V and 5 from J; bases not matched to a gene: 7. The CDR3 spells CASSQPGQGRNTIYF. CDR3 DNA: TGTGCCAGCAGTCAACCGGGACAGGGTAGAAACACCATATATTTT.

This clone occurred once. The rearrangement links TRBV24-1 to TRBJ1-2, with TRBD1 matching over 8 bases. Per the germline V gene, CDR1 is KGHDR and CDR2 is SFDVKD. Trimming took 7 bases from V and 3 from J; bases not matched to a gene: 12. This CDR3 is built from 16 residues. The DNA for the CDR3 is TGTGCCACCAGAGTTCAGGGGGCTAGGGGGGACTATGGCTACACCTTC. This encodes CATRVQGARGDYGYTF.

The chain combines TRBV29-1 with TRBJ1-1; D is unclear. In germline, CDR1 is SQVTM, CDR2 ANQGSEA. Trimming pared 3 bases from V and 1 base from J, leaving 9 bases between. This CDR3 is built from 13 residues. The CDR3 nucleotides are TGCAGCGTTGAGATGGCACAGAACACTGAAGCTTTCTTT. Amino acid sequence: CSVEMAQNTEAFF.

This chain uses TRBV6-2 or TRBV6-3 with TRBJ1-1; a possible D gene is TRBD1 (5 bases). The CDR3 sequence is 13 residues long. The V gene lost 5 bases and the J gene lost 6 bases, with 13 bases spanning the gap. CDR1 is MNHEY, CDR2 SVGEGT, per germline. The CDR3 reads CASSKPLGPEAFF. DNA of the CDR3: TGTGCCAGCAGTAAACCCTTGGGGCCTGAAGCTTTCTTT.

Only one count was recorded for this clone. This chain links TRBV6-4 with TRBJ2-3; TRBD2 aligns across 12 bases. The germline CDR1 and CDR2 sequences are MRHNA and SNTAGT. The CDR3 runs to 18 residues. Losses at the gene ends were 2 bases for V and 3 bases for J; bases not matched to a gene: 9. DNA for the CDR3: TGTGCCAGCAGTGACCACCCTACTAGCGGGGGGCGAACAGATACGCAGTATTTT. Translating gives CASSDHPTSGGRTDTQYF.

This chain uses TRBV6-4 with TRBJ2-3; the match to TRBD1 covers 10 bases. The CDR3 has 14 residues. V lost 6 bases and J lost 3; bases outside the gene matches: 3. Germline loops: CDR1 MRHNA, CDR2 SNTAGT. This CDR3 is CASSRTGGTDTQYF. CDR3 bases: TGTGCCAGCAGCAGGACAGGGGGAACAGATACGCAGTATTTT.

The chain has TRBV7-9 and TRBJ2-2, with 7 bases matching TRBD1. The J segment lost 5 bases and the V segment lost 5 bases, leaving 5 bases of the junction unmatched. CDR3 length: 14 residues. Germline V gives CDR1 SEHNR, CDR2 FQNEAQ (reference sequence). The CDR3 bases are TGTGCCAGCAGCAGACAGGGTAAAACCGGGGAGCTGTTTTTT. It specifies CASSRQGKTGELFF.

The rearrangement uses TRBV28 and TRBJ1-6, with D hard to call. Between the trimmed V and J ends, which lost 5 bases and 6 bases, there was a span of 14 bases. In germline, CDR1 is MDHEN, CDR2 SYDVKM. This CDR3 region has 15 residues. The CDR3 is CASSHPGVGNSPLHF. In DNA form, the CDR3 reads TGTGCCAGCAGTCACCCCGGGGTAGGTAATTCACCCCTCCACTTT.

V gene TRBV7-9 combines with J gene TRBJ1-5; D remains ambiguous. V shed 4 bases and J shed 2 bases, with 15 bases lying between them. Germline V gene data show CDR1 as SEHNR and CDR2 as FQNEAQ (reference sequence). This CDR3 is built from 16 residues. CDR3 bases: TGTGCCAGCAGCTCCCAGACGGAGTACGGCAATCAGCCCCAGCATTTT. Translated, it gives CASSSQTEYGNQPQHF.

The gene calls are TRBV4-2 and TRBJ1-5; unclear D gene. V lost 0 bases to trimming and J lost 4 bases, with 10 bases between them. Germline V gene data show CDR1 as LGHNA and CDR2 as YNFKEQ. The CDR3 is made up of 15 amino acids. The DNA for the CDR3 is TGTGCCAGCAGCCAAGATTCAGGTCTTAATCAGCCCCAGCATTTT. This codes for CASSQDSGLNQPQHF.

Here the CDR3 DNA reads TGTGCCAGCAGCCAACCCCCGGCGGGTGAGCAGTTCTTC. It translates to CASSQPPAGEQFF. J is TRBJ2-1 and V is TRBV3-1 (or the pseudogene TRBV3-2); maybe TRBD2 (5 bases). Germline CDR1 reads LGHDT; CDR2 reads YNNKEL (reference sequence). With 2 bases removed from V and 9 bases from J, the gap between germline ends came to 11 bases. The CDR3 consists of 13 residues.

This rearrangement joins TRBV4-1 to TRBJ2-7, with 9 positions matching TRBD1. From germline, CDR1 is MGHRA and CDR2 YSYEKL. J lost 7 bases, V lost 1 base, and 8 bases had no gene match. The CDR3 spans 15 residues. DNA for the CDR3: TGCGCCAGCAGCCAAGGGCGGGACAGGGTTGGGGAGCAGTACTTC. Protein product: CASSQGRDRVGEQYF.

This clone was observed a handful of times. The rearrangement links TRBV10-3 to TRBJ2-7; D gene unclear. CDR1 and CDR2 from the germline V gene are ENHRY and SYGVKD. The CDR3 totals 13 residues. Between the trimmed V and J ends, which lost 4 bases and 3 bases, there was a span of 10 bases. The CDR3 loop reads CAISVDTRYEQYF. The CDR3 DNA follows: TGTGCCATCAGTGTTGACACCCGCTACGAGCAGTACTTC.

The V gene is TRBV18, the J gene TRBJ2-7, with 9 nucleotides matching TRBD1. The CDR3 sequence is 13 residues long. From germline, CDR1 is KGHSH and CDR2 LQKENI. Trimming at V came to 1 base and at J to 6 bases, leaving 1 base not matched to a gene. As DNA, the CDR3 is TGTGCCAGCTCACCACTGGACAGGGGCGAGCAGTACTTC. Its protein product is CASSPLDRGEQYF.